This T cell receptor (beta chain) was retrieved from a study of radiation and T cells in renal cell carcinoma. Per germline, CDR1 SQVTM and CDR2 ANQGSEA. The CDR3 loop spans 15 amino acids. Trimming left V 1 base short and J 2 bases short, with 15 bases between. Time point defined: blood 4 weeks post-SBRT, at nephrectomy. Treatment described: 15 Gy SBRT to primary tumor, nephrectomy 4 weeks later. Nephrectomy followed 15 Gy stereotactic body radiation by 4 weeks. Generated by immunoSEQ multiplex PCR, the TCRdb table keeps only in-frame clones and is missing some. Here the sample spans around 170,000 clones, about 85% being singletons.

The clonotype originates from a woman aged 50 to 60 with renal cell carcinoma. The V call is TRBV29-1, the J call TRBJ2-7; maybe TRBD2 (7 bases). Material: blood, obtained from a patient whose treatment included radiotherapy and nephrectomy. This CDR3 reads CSVEVWGGPTYEQYF. The CDR3 DNA follows: TGCAGCGTTGAAGTCTGGGGGGGCCCCACCTACGAGCAGTACTTC.